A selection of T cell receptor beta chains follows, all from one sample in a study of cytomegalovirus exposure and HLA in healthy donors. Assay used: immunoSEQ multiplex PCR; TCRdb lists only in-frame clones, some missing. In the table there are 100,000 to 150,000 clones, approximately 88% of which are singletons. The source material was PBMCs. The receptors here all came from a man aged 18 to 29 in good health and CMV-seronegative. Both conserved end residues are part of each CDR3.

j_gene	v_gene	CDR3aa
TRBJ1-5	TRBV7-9	CASSLAGGENQPQHF
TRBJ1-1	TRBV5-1	CASSPGGATEAFF
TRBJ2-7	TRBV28	CASSSDADRARGQYF
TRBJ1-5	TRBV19	CASSSWADNQPQHF
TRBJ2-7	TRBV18	CASSPSAGGRDEQYF
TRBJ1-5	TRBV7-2	CASRRGSFNQPQHF
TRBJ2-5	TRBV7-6	CASSMPVGGETHQTQYF
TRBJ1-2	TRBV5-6	CASSRRQAQHYGYTF
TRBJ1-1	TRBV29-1	CSVEERLESVAFF
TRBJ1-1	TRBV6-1	CASSESGIGYFTEAFF
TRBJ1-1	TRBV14	CASSQGLGAGAFF
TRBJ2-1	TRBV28	CASGFAADEQFF
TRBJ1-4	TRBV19	CASSIRPGDEKLFF
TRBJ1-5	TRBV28	CASRQGYVQPQHF
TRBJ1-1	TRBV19	CASSAVMNTEAFF
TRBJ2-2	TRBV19	CASSIWAGNPGELFF
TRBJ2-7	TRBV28	CASSPTRNYEQYF
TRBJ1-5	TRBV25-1	CASAPTGGGQPQHF
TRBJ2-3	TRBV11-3	CASSSGRLGTDTQYF
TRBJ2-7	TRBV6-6	CASSLASGYEQYF
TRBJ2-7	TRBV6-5	CARGGGSSYEQYF
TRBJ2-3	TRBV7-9	CASSFSASGRSTDTQYF
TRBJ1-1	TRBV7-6	CASSSGQMNTEAFF
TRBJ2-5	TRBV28	CASSLFREAGETQYF
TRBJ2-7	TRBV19	CASSPGLEFYEQYF
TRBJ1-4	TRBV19	CASQQWGGAEKLFF
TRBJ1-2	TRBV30	CAWSVFQVKDYGYTF
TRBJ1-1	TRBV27	CASSPLANTEAFF
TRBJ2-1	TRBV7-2	CASSSLVFNEQFF
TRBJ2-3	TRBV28	CASSFRGMRRSTDTQYF
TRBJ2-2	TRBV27	CASAPGQHTGELFF
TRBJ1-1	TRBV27	CASSPGTGLTEAFF
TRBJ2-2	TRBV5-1	CASSLRENTGELFF
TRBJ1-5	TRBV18	CASSRRVTGEDGNQPQHF
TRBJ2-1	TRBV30	CAWDVAGSYNEQFF
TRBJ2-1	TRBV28	CASSLYLAGAYNEQFF
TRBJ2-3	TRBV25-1	CASSEWGQGADTQYF
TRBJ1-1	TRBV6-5	CASSLAVSNTEAFF